Following are 22 T cell receptor beta chains from one sample sequenced in a study of T cell repertoires in cytomegalovirus infection. The antigens these receptors bind are not known. TCRdb passed the reads through MiXCR, listing each CDR3 protein once. The table lists 650,000 to 900,000 distinct CDR3 sequences, 29% of them singletons, with around 14% in the top ten. The specimen was cultured CD8+ T cells from PBMCs, collected from culture after CMV antigen stimulation. The receptors come from a human donor in good health (CMV status not recorded). Some clones in this sample may be carry-over from other donors' samples.

This clonotype was recorded many times. J is TRBJ2-5 and V is TRBV7-9; TRBD2 might be the D (5 bases). The CDR3 is made up of 15 amino acids. Trimming cost V 3 bases and J 2 bases, with 13 bases left between them. Germline CDR1 is SEHNR and CDR2 is FQNEAQ (reference sequence). The CDR3 region has the DNA TGTGCCAGCAGCTTCAGAGGGCAGGTACAAGAGACCCAGTACTTC. It is translated as CASSFRGQVQETQYF.

In this sample, this clonotype turned up a few times. The chain carries TRBV7-3 and TRBJ2-1; 9 bases line up with TRBD2. The CDR3 runs to 17 residues. Germline V gives CDR1 SGHTA, CDR2 FQGTGA. V was clipped by 3 bases and J by 6 bases; unmatched bases: 12. In DNA, the CDR3 is TGTGCCAGCAGCTTCCAGGGGAGCGGGGGGTCCACCAATGAGCAGTTCTTC. Protein sequence: CASSFQGSGGSTNEQFF.

This chain uses TRBV28 with TRBJ1-5, with 10 nucleotides matching TRBD1. Germline V gives CDR1 MDHEN, CDR2 SYDVKM. This CDR3 has 16 residues. The V segment lost 5 bases and the J segment 2 bases; nucleotides outside the gene matches: 6. The CDR3 region has the DNA TGTGCCAGCAGTCCGGACAGGGGGGTAGGCAATCAGCCCCAGCATTTT. Its protein product is CASSPDRGVGNQPQHF.

The gene calls are TRBV19 and TRBJ1-1; no clear D. V lost 8 bases and J 7 bases, leaving 8 bases between the germline ends. This CDR3 comprises 10 residues. The germline V gene has CDR1 LNHDA and CDR2 SQIVND (reference sequence). CDR3 amino acids: CASVLGEAFF. In nucleotides, the CDR3 is TGTGCCAGTGTCCTGGGTGAAGCTTTCTTT.

V is TRBV18 and J is TRBJ1-2, with TRBD1 matching 7 bases. Germline lookup yields CDR1 KGHSH and CDR2 LQKENI. V dropped 1 base and J dropped 4; count of bases not matched to a gene: 6. The length of the CDR3 is 15 residues. The CDR3 loop reads CASSPLQGQTYGYTF. CDR3 nucleotide sequence: TGTGCCAGCTCACCACTGCAGGGACAGACCTATGGCTACACCTTC.

The V call is TRBV11-2, the J call TRBJ2-7; D may match TRBD1 or TRBD2 (6 bases each). This CDR3 is 14 amino acids long. In germline, CDR1 is SGHAT, CDR2 FQNNGV. V lost 0 bases and J 5 bases, leaving 11 bases between the germline ends. The CDR3 coding sequence is TGTGCCAGCAGCTTAGATTTCGGGGGCAACGAGCAGTACGTC. Translated, it gives CASSLDFGGNEQYV.

This clonotype was detected a few times. This chain connects TRBV19 to TRBJ2-1; D call uncertain. V dropped 5 bases and J dropped 5 bases, with 10 bases sitting between them. Germline assignment: CDR1 LNHDA and CDR2 SQIVND (reference sequence). The CDR3 sequence is 13 residues long. The CDR3 is CASSWGFHNEQFF. For the CDR3, the DNA is TGTGCCAGTAGTTGGGGATTCCACAATGAGCAGTTCTTC.

The J gene is TRBJ2-3, the V gene TRBV19; D gene unclear. Germline V gene data show CDR1 as LNHDA and CDR2 as SQIVND (reference sequence). V lost 3 bases, J lost 0 bases, and 4 bases lay in between. The CDR3 runs 13 residues. CDR3 bases: TGTGCCAGTAGTATGTTGAGCACAGATACGCAGTATTTT. Amino acids: CASSMLSTDTQYF.

CDR3 sequence: CASSQRDTSNTEAFF. The CDR3 coding sequence is TGCGCCAGCAGCCAAAGAGACACCTCAAACACTGAAGCTTTCTTT. The chain recombines TRBV4-1 with TRBJ1-1, with no clear D. V was shortened by 2 bases and J by 2 bases, with 12 bases between the two germline ends. The CDR3 covers 15 residues. Germline V lookup: CDR1 MGHRA, CDR2 YSYEKL.

V is TRBV7-9 and J is TRBJ1-1; no clear D. Germline-derived CDR1 and CDR2 are SEHNR and FQNEAQ (reference sequence). This CDR3 region has 11 residues. With 10 bases removed from V and 1 base from J, the gap between germline ends came to 7 bases. This CDR3 reads CAISPNTEAFF. The CDR3 nucleotides are TGTGCCATCTCACCGAACACTGAAGCTTTCTTT.

There are many counts of this clonotype. Here the CDR3 reads CASSSTGTEDETQYF. CDR3 DNA: TGTGCCAGCAGCTCCACCGGAACCGAAGACGAGACCCAGTACTTC. This rearrangement joins TRBV7-9 to TRBJ2-5; D ambiguous. This CDR3 comprises 15 residues. Germline V lookup: CDR1 SEHNR, CDR2 FQNEAQ (reference sequence). V was clipped by 4 bases and J by 5 bases, with 17 bases between them.

The chain combines TRBV18 with TRBJ2-5, with 7 nucleotides matching TRBD1. V dropped 3 bases and J dropped 5; count of bases not matched to a gene: 15. The CDR3 loop spans 17 amino acids. Looked up from germline, CDR1 is KGHSH and CDR2 is LQKENI. CDR3 DNA sequence: TGTGCCAGCTCACCGTCGACAGGGCGTACCCCTTCGGAGACCCAGTACTTC. Protein: CASSPSTGRTPSETQYF.

V gene TRBV7-9 combines with J gene TRBJ2-7; D is perhaps TRBD2 (7 bases). Trimming removed 5 bases at V and 5 bases at J, with 22 bases between. CDR3 length: 16 residues. Germline CDR1 SEHNR, CDR2 FQNEAQ (reference sequence). CDR3 sequence (DNA): TGTGCCAGCAGCGCGGGGGAGGGGGACATTCTGGACGAGCAGTACTTC. The encoded protein is CASSAGEGDILDEQYF. The variable domain in full, with the rest retrieved from reference TRBV7-9 and TRBJ2-7, is DTGVSQNPRHKITKRGQNVTFRCDPISEHNRLYWYRQTLGQGPEFLTYFQNEAQLEKSRLLSDRFSAERPKGSFSTLEIQRTEQGDSAMYLCASSAGEGDILDEQYFGPGTRLTVT.

This clonotype was seen a handful of times. CDR3 DNA sequence: TGTGCCAGCAGCTTAGCGCAGACGGGTCAGCCCCAGCATTTT. Its protein product is CASSLAQTGQPQHF. This chain joins TRBV7-6 and TRBJ1-5; D gene unclear. V dropped 0 bases and J dropped 6 bases, with 9 bases sitting between them. The germline V gene has CDR1 SGHVS and CDR2 FNYEAQ. The CDR3 is 14 amino acids.

The V gene is TRBV4-3, the J gene TRBJ2-1, with D uncertain. Germline-derived CDR1 and CDR2 are LGHNA and YSLEER. The CDR3 sequence is 13 residues long. Trimming cost V 0 bases and J 10 bases, with 10 bases left between them. The CDR3 sequence: CASSQDRSREQFF. Here the CDR3 DNA reads TGCGCCAGCAGCCAAGATAGGTCTCGGGAGCAGTTCTTC.

The CDR3 DNA follows: TGCGCCAGCAGCCCAAGGACAGACCGAAGCACCGGGGAGCTGTTTTTT. Protein product: CASSPRTDRSTGELFF. The gene calls are TRBV4-1 and TRBJ2-2, with D tentatively TRBD1 (6 bases). Per germline, CDR1 MGHRA and CDR2 YSYEKL. V gave up 4 bases and J gave up 4 bases, with 16 bases separating them. This CDR3 has 16 residues.

The chain has TRBV2 and TRBJ2-2, with D uncertain. CDR1 and CDR2 (germline): SNHLY, FYNNEI. Trimming shortened V by 5 bases and J by 5 bases, and 24 bases separated the two germline ends. The CDR3 is 18 amino acids. The DNA for the CDR3 is TGTGCCAGCAGTACCGCTTCGGACGGCAGGAAAGGAACCGGGGAGCTGTTTTTT. This codes for CASSTASDGRKGTGELFF. The whole variable domain, remainder taken from reference TRBV2 and TRBJ2-2, is EPEVTQTPSHQVTQMGQEVILRCVPISNHLYFYWYRQILGQKVEFLVSFYNNEISEKSEIFDDQFSVERPDGSNFTLKIRSTKLEDSAMYFCASSTASDGRKGTGELFFGEGSRLTVL.

Concerning this clonotype: The CDR3 end shows no conserved phenylalanine or tryptophan, and so a read error is likely. The V gene is TRBV19, the J gene TRBJ2-1; 7 bases are a match to TRBD2. J was trimmed by 2 bases and V by 7 bases; bases with no gene match: 2. The germline V gene encodes CDR1 LNHDA and CDR2 SQIVND (reference sequence). CDR3 length: 13 residues. The CDR3 region has the DNA TGTGCCAGTATGGGACTAACCTACAATGAGCAGTTCTCC. Its protein product is CASMGLTYNEQFS.

The chain uses TRBV2 and TRBJ2-7; maybe TRBD1 (6 bases). The CDR3 is 16 amino acids. Per the germline V gene, CDR1 is SNHLY and CDR2 is FYNNEI. With 5 bases removed from V and 1 base from J, the gap between germline ends came to 18 bases. In DNA form, the CDR3 reads TGTGCCAGCAGTTCTCCCGAGGACAGCCTATCCTACGAGCAGTACTTC. It specifies CASSSPEDSLSYEQYF. Full variable domain (rest looked up from reference TRBV2 and TRBJ2-7): EPEVTQTPSHQVTQMGQEVILRCVPISNHLYFYWYRQILGQKVEFLVSFYNNEISEKSEIFDDQFSVERPDGSNFTLKIRSTKLEDSAMYFCASSSPEDSLSYEQYFGPGTRLTVT.

This clonotype has just a few counts. The chain carries TRBV4-1 and TRBJ2-1; 11 bases are a match to TRBD2. The CDR3 is made up of 17 amino acids. Germline CDR1 reads MGHRA; CDR2 reads YSYEKL. V shed 2 bases and J 9 bases; nucleotides not matched to a gene: 12. The CDR3 loop is CASSQLPLAGGRGEQFF. For the CDR3, the DNA is TGCGCCAGCAGCCAACTACCCCTAGCGGGGGGCCGGGGTGAGCAGTTCTTC.

The V call is TRBV6-2 or TRBV6-3, the J call TRBJ1-5; unclear D gene. The CDR3 loop spans 14 amino acids. V lost 5 bases and J 3 bases, leaving 11 bases between the germline ends. In germline, CDR1 is MNHEY, CDR2 SVGEGT. The CDR3 nucleotides read TGTGCCAGCAGTCACCCCGGACTCAATCAGCCCCAGCATTTT. Its protein is CASSHPGLNQPQHF.

This clonotype appeared a few times. The chain joins TRBV10-3 to TRBJ2-6, with 7 nucleotides matching TRBD1. Losses at the gene ends were 11 bases for V and 0 bases for J; bases not matched to a gene: 7. This CDR3 region has 15 residues. Germline assignment: CDR1 ENHRY and CDR2 SYGVKD. The CDR3 DNA is TGTGCCGCCCGGGACAGTGCCTCTGGGGCCAACGTCCTGACTTTC. It yields the protein CAARDSASGANVLTF.